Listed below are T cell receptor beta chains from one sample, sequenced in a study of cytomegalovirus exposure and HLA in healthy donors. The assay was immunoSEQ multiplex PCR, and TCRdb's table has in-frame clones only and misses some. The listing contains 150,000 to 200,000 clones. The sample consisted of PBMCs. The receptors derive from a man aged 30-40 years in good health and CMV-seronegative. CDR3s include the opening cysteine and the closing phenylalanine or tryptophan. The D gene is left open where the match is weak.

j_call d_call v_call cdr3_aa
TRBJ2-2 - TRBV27 CASTHRPETGELFF
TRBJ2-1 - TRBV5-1 CASSLVGSGSYNEQFF
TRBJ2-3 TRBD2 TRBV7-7 CASSPGGTSGRGQYF
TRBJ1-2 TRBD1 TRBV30 CAFYQGDGYTF
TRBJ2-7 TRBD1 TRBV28 CASSPGQGFYEQYF
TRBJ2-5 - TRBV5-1 CASSLMRGSQETQYF
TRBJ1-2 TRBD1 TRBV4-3 CASSPSHRGYYGYTF
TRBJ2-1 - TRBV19 CASSITSNNEQFF
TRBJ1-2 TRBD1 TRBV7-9 CASSLADRGYTF
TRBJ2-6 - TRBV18 CASSPIRQGGSGANVLTF
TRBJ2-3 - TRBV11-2 CASSYLTVSTDTQYF
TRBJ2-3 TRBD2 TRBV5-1 CASSPGLASTDTQYF
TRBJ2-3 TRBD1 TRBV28 CASRKGRQGRTDTQYF
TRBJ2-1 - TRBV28 CASSLKRKQFF
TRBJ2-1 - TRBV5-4 CASSLEEGATYNEQFF
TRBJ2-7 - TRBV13 CASSLEDGSSYEQYF
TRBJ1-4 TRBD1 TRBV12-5 CASGTHGQGAVNEKLFF